The clone carrying this T cell receptor (beta chain) was detected many times. Its antigen remains unidentified. This sample is part of a study of early T cells in non-severe SARS-CoV-2 infection. The overall study: It was bulk RNA from unsorted whole blood that was sequenced, and the chains were unpaired.

The V gene lost 1 base and the J gene lost 15 bases, with 13 bases spanning the gap. CDR3 size: 12 residues. CDR1 is MGHRA, CDR2 YSYEKL, per germline. Overall study results and limits: The matching step, a VDJdb search, favored anti-spike CD8 responses and missed private and CD4 specificities.

TCRdb ran MiXCR on the 5' RACE reads and lists one entry per CDR3 protein. The sample gives 25,000 to 35,000 distinct CDR3 sequences, 2.9% of which show up once; more than 0.55% is in the top ten. The clonotype comes from an adult who was a healthcare worker with PCR-confirmed SARS-CoV-2 infection or an uninfected control (not recorded which). The sample taken for sequencing was whole blood. The J gene is TRBJ1-5, the V gene TRBV4-1; D is possibly TRBD1 (5 bases). DNA for the CDR3: TGCGCCAGCAGCCAAGTGAGAGGGACCCCGCATTTT. Protein: CASSQVRGTPHF.